This T cell receptor beta chain was sequenced during a study of chemoradiotherapy in HPV16-positive cancers (dated by TCRdb to 2021 to 2024). For the study in its entirety: Using functional T-cell assays on cells from two HPV16-positive patients, the researchers defined candidate HPV-specific T-cell clones and common TCR motifs. The study set out to ask whether T-cell immunity against the HPV oncoproteins E6 and E7 changes over the course of chemoradiotherapy and whether that immunity affects survival. The candidate HPV-specific TCRs and motifs were subsequently tracked in TCR repertoires obtained from fewer than 95 patients with HPV-related cancers.

Preparation of the library involved the immunoSEQ multiplex PCR assay. TCRdb obtained this table from immuneACCESS and retained in-frame rearrangements with V and J assigned. These tables miss some clones; where compared with another copy, unresolved V genes account for less than half of the shortfall, and the remainder is unexplained. The sample has approximately 58,000 clones on record, around 90% of them singletons. The ten largest clonotypes hold about 3.5% of the sample. Repertoires were sampled repeatedly over the course of chemoradiotherapy, so clonal expansion could be followed in the tumor microenvironment. Broader findings and caveats from the paper: In HPV16-positive patients, expansion of HPV-responsive T cells during chemoradiotherapy was found to be associated with improved recurrence-free survival. Expansion of candidate HPV-specific clones and E7-related TCR motifs was observed in the tumor microenvironment during treatment, whereas no such expansion was observed for non-HPV-specific T cells. Only two HPV16-positive patients were used to derive the functional definition of HPV-specific T cells, and the survival association was reported for HPV16-positive patients.

Comment on this clone: The antigen it binds to is not known. Base quality data are lacking; no much larger clone is found one base away.

At the junction V is shortened by 0 bases and J by 1 base, with 7 bases in between. CDR3 length: 14 amino acids, cysteine to phenylalanine. The only DNA kept is the CDR3, 42 bases in frame from the first base. Taken from the germline V gene, the CDR1 and CDR2 loops are SGDLS and YYNGEE. The receptor's source is a human donor with HPV-associated anogenital cancer. The chain joins TRBV9 to TRBJ1-1, with the D gene not confidently named. This sample comprised blood, obtained from a patient who underwent chemoradiotherapy. The nucleotides read TGTGCCAGCAGCGTAGAAGCGGGGAACACTGAAGCTTTCTTT. Its coded protein is CASSVEAGNTEAFF.